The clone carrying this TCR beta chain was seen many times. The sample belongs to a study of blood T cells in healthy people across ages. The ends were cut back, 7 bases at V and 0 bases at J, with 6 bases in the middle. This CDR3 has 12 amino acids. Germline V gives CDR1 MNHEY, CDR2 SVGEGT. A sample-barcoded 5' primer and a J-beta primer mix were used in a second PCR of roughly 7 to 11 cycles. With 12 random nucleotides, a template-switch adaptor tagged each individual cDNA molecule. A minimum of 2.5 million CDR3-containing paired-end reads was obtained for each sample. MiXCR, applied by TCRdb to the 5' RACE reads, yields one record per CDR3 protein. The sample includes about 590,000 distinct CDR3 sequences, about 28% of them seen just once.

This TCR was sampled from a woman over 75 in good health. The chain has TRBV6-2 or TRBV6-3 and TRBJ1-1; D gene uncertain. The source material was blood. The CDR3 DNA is TGTGCCAGCACTCGGTTGAACACTGAAGCTTTCTTT. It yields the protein CASTRLNTEAFF.